This TCR beta chain appears in the sequencing data of a study of blood T cell repertoires in COVID-19. Original processing notes: Counts of nucleated cells, estimated from reference gene primer amplification, were obtained. Method: immunoSEQ multiplex PCR; TCRdb's copy keeps in-frame clones and lacks some. Clonal size and the V and J genes are those of that table, whereas D and trimming came from the DNA. The profile shows tens of thousands of clones, about 84% of them singletons. This clone was found a few times. Germline CDR1 LNHDA, CDR2 SQIVND (reference sequence). The length of the CDR3 is 13 residues. V trimming: 5 bases; J trimming: 8 bases; junction bases outside the gene matches: 4.

This sequence joins TRBV19 and TRBJ1-2; 11 positions match TRBD1. Sequenced input: peripheral blood. The receptor's source is a man older than 75 with active or convalescent COVID-19. The CDR3 nucleotides are TGTGCCAGTAGTGGGGACAGGGGGAAAGGCTACACCTTC. Amino acid sequence: CASSGDRGKGYTF.